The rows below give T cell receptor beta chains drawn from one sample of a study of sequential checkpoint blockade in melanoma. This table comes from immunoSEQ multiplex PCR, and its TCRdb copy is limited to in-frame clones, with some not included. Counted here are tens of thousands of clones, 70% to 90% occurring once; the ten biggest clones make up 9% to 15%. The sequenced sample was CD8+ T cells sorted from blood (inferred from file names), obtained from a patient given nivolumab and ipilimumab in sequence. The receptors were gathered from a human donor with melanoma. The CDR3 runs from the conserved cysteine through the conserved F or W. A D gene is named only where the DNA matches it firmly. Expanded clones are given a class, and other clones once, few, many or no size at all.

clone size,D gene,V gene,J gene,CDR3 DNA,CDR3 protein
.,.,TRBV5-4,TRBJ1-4,TGTGCCAGCAGCCAGCAAGCAGGGGTCGATCCAACTAATGAAAAACTGTTTTTT,CASSQQAGVDPTNEKLFF
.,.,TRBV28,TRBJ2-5,TGTGCCAGCAGTTTTCCCGACAGGACGGGAGAGACCCAGTACTTC,CASSFPDRTGETQYF
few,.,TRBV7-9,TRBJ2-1,TGTGCCAGCAGCTTAGGGCGGACTAACCCCAACAATGAGCAGTTCTTC,CASSLGRTNPNNEQFF
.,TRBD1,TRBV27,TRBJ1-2,TGTGCCAGCAGTTTAACACAGGGGAGGTATGGCTACACCTTC,CASSLTQGRYGYTF
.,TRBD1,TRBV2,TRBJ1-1,TGTGCCAGCAGTGACAGGGGGAGCACTGAAGCTTTCTTT,CASSDRGSTEAFF
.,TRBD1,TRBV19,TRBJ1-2,TGTGCCAGTAGTATGGGCCTACGTGGGACAGGGTATGGCTACACCTTC,CASSMGLRGTGYGYTF
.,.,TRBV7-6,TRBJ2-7,TGTGCCAGCTCAATACAGGTATCCTACGAGCAGTACTTC,CASSIQVSYEQYF
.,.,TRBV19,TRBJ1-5,TGTGCCAGTAGTATAGGGCAGGGTGGCAATCAGCCCCAGCATTTT,CASSIGQGGNQPQHF
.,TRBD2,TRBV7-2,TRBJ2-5,TGTGCCAGCAGCTTACGGACTAGCGGGAGCTGGGTCCAAGAGACCCAGTACTTC,CASSLRTSGSWVQETQYF
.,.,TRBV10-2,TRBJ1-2,TGCGCCAGCAGTGGGCGGGTACTTTATGGCTACACCTTC,CASSGRVLYGYTF
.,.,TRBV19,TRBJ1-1,TGTGCCAGTAGTATAGATAGTCCTCCGAACACTGAAGCTTTCTTT,CASSIDSPPNTEAFF
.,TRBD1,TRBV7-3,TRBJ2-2,TGTGCCAGCAGCCTCGGGACAGGGGGATCCGGGGAGCTGTTTTTT,CASSLGTGGSGELFF
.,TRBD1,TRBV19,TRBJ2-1,TGTGCCAGTAGTAGAGCTCTGGGACAGGGGGCCGACGATGAGCAGTTCTTC,CASSRALGQGADDEQFF
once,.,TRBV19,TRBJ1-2,TGTGCCAGTAGTATTAGAAGGGAGAGAGGCAACTATGGCTACACCTTC,CASSIRRERGNYGYTF
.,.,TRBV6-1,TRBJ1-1,TGTGCCAGCACCTCAGGCCAGGGGCGTACTGAAGCTTTCTTT,CASTSGQGRTEAFF
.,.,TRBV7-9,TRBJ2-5,TGTGCCAGCAGCTACGTGATGGGCGACCAGTACTTC,CASSYVMGDQYF
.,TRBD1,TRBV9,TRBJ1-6,TGTGCCAGCAGCTCAGACAGGGAAAATTCACCCCTCCACTTT,CASSSDRENSPLHF
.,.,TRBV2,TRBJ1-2,TGTGCCAGCACTCCGGTAGATGGCTACACCTTC,CASTPVDGYTF
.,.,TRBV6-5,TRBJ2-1,TGTGCCAGCAGTTACCCCCGGCGGGAAGGGTACAATGAGCAGTTCTTC,CASSYPRREGYNEQFF
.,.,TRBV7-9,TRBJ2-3,TGTGCCAGCAGCTTAACAGCCTCGGTTAGCACAGATACGCAGTATTTT,CASSLTASVSTDTQYF
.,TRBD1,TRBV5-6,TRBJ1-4,TGTGCCAGCAGCTCACCGGGACAGCTGAATGAAAAACTGTTTTTT,CASSSPGQLNEKLFF
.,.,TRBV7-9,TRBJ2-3,TGTGCCAGCAGCTCCCCAGGGCGGGGCCCAGATACGCAGTATTTT,CASSSPGRGPDTQYF
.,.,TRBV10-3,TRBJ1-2,TGTGCCATCAGTGAGTCTACGGGAGGGGGATTCTATGGCTACACCTTC,CAISESTGGGFYGYTF
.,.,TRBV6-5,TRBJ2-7,TGTGCCAGCAGTTACTCCGGACAGTCCGAGCAGTACTTC,CASSYSGQSEQYF
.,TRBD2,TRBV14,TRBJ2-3,TGTGCCAGCAGCCCCCGTAGCGGGAGGATGCAGTATTTT,CASSPRSGRMQYF
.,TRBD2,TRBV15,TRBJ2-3,TGTGCCACCAGCAGAGAGCGGGGGACAGATACGCAGTATTTT,CATSRERGTDTQYF
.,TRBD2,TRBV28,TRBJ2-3,TGTGCCAGCAGTCCCCCAGCCCGGCTAGCGGACACAGATACGCAGTATTTT,CASSPPARLADTDTQYF
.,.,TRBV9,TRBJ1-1,TGTGCCAGCAGCGTAGACAGGGCGAACACTGAAGCTTTCTTT,CASSVDRANTEAFF
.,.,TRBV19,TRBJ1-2,TGTGCCAGTAGTATCAACGTCGGGTTTAACTATGGCTACACCTTC,CASSINVGFNYGYTF
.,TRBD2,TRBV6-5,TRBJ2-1,TGTGCCAGCAGTTACGGGACTAGGGTTGAGCAGTTCTTC,CASSYGTRVEQFF
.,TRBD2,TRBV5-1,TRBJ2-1,TGCGCCAGCAGCCCGACTTTAGCGGGAGTGGGGTACAATGAGCAGTTCTTC,CASSPTLAGVGYNEQFF
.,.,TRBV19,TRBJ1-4,TGTGCCAGTAATCCAGGCTCTGCGAAACTGTTTTTT,CASNPGSAKLFF
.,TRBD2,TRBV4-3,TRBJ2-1,TGCGCCAGCAGCCAAAACCAAGCGGGGCCGGCCTATGAGCAGTTCTTC,CASSQNQAGPAYEQFF
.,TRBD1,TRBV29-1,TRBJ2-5,TGCAGCGTAGGGGACAGGGGGTTGTACCAAGAGACCCAGTACTTC,CSVGDRGLYQETQYF
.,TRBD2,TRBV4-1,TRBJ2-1,TGCGCCAGCACCGAACGGGAGGGGACCTACAATGAGCAGTTCTTC,CASTEREGTYNEQFF
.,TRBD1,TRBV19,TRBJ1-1,TGTGCCAGTGTCCCGGGACAGGGGATAATTGGGACTGAAGCTTTCTTT,CASVPGQGIIGTEAFF
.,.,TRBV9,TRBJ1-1,TGTGCCAGCAGCGTAGCCGGGTTCACTGAAGCTTTCTTT,CASSVAGFTEAFF
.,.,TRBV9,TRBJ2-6,TGTGCCAGCAGCGGGACGGGGAGTTCTGGGGCCAACGTCCTGACTTTC,CASSGTGSSGANVLTF
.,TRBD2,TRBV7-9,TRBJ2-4,TGTGCCAGCAGCAAACTAGCGGAAAACATTCAGTACTTC,CASSKLAENIQYF
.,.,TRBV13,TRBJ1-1,TGTGCCAGCAGCTTAGGGGCAGGTACTGAAGCTTTCTTT,CASSLGAGTEAFF
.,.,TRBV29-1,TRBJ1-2,TGCAGCGTTCTGGGGGGGTACGGCCTTGGCTACACCTTC,CSVLGGYGLGYTF
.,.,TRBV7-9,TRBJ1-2,TGTGCCAGCAGCTTAGCGCAGGGATCAAACTATGGCTACACCTTC,CASSLAQGSNYGYTF
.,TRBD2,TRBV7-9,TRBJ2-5,TGTGCCAGCAGCTGGCGGGAGGGAGAGACCCAGTACTTC,CASSWREGETQYF
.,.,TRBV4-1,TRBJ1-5,TGCGCCAGCAGCCAAGGGGGGGTGGGCAATCAGCCCCAGCATTTT,CASSQGGVGNQPQHF
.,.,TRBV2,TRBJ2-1,TGTGCCAGCAGTCCCCTTTTTGGCGGAAGCTCCTACAATGAGCAGTTCTTC,CASSPLFGGSSYNEQFF
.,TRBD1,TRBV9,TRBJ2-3,TGTGCCAGCAGCGTAGTATCGGGGACAGGGGGAGATACGCAGTATTTT,CASSVVSGTGGDTQYF
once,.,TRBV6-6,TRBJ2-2,TGTGCCAGCACCGCAGAGGGGGGGGAAACCGGGGAGCTGTTTTTT,CASTAEGGETGELFF
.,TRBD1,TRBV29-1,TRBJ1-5,TGCAGCGTGTGGGACAGGGCTAACGGCAATCAGCCCCAGCATTTT,CSVWDRANGNQPQHF
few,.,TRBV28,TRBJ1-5,TGTGCCAGCAGTTTATTTCTCAGCAATCAGCCCCAGCATTTT,CASSLFLSNQPQHF
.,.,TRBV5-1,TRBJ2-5,TGCGCCAGCAGCTCCGGGTACCAAGAGACCCAGTACTTC,CASSSGYQETQYF
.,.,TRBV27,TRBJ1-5,TGTGCCAGCAGTACATCGGACAGCTCCCAGCCCCAGCATTTT,CASSTSDSSQPQHF
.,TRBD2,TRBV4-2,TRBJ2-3,TGTGCCAGCAGCCAAGATCTCTGGACAGGGGGACTAGCGGGAGGTGAAGAGTATTTT,CASSQDLWTGGLAGGEEYF
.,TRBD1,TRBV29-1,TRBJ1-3,TGCAGCGTTGAAGATGAGGGGACAGGTCCATGGGACACCATATATTTT,CSVEDEGTGPWDTIYF